The next 8 T cell receptor beta chains were all read from a single sample in a study of blood T cell repertoires in COVID-19. Measured with immunoSEQ multiplex PCR; TCRdb has only the in-frame clones, and not every one. Of 130,000 to 150,000 clones listed, about 86% are singletons. Source material: peripheral blood. The receptors come from a woman aged 80 or older with acute or convalescent COVID-19.

This chain connects TRBV7-3 to TRBJ2-4; 7 nucleotides agree with TRBD2. Germline CDR1 and CDR2: SGHTA and FQGTGA. Trimming removed 2 bases from V and 6 bases from J; junction bases left unmatched: 1. The CDR3 runs 13 residues. In nucleotides, the CDR3 is TGTGCCAGCAGCTTAGCTAGCGGAAACATTCAGTACTTC. This codes for CASSLASGNIQYF. The full variable domain, completed using reference TRBV7-3 and TRBJ2-4, is GAGVSQTPSNKVTEKGKYVELRCDPISGHTALYWYRQSLGQGPEFLIYFQGTGAADDSGLPNDRFFAVRPEGSVSTLKIQRTERGDSAVYLCASSLASGNIQYFGAGTRLSVL.

This sequence joins TRBV6-5 and TRBJ1-2; 10 nucleotides agree with TRBD1. The ends lost 1 base at V and 4 bases at J; junction bases unmatched: 3. CDR1 is MNHEY, CDR2 SVGAGI, per germline. The length of the CDR3 is 15 residues. The DNA for the CDR3 is TGTGCCAGCAGTTACTGGGACAGGGGAGCCTATGGCTACACCTTC. The encoded protein is CASSYWDRGAYGYTF.

The chain couples TRBV6-2 or TRBV6-3 to TRBJ1-6; maybe TRBD1 (6 bases). V was clipped by 7 bases and J by 5 bases, with 15 bases between them. Looked up from germline, CDR1 is MNHEY and CDR2 is SVGEGT. The CDR3 spans 15 residues. The CDR3 DNA is TGTGCCAGCAACCCCCAGGGGTTAGATAATTCACCCCTCCACTTT. This gives the protein CASNPQGLDNSPLHF.

The rearrangement uses TRBV6-1 and TRBJ2-5, with D perhaps TRBD2 (7 bases). The CDR3 is 13 residues long. V lost 3 bases to trimming and J lost 5 bases, with 10 bases between them. CDR1 is MNHNS, CDR2 SASEGT, per germline. The CDR3 is CASSDRGGETQYF. In nucleotides, the CDR3 is TGTGCCAGCAGTGACAGGGGAGGGGAGACCCAGTACTTC.

The CDR3 DNA reads as TGTGCCAGCAGCACCGGGACAGGGGATGGCTACACCTTC. This codes for CASSTGTGDGYTF. The gene calls are TRBV9 and TRBJ1-2, with TRBD1 matching over 10 bases. CDR1 and CDR2 from the germline V gene are SGDLS and YYNGEE. Trimming removed 4 bases from V and 6 bases from J; junction bases left unmatched: 3. The CDR3 covers 13 residues.

V gene TRBV18 combines with J gene TRBJ2-3; 9 bases map to TRBD1. The V gene end was trimmed by 2 bases and the J gene end by 5 bases; junction bases not matched to a gene: 5. The CDR3 consists of 15 residues. CDR1 and CDR2 (germline): KGHSH, LQKENI. The DNA for the CDR3 is TGTGCCAGCTCACCAGGGACAGGGAATCAAGATACGCAGTATTTT. Its translation is CASSPGTGNQDTQYF.

The chain combines TRBV10-1 with TRBJ2-5; D may be TRBD2 (6 bases). The germline CDR1 and CDR2 sequences are WNHNN and SYGVQD (reference sequence). CDR3 length: 15 amino acids. V lost 3 bases and J lost 4, with 15 bases in between. The CDR3, as DNA: TGCGCCAGCAGTGAAGGCAGGGAGGAGGGAGAGACCCAGTACTTC. This gives the protein CASSEGREEGETQYF.

This sequence joins TRBV2 and TRBJ1-1; D perhaps matches TRBD1 (5 bases). The germline gives CDR1 SNHLY, CDR2 FYNNEI. V dropped 11 bases and J dropped 3 bases, with 19 bases sitting between them. This CDR3 has 14 amino acids. CDR3 loop: CAAEQGRRDTEAFF. For the CDR3, the DNA is TGTGCCGCGGAGCAGGGAAGGCGCGACACTGAAGCTTTCTTT. The whole variable domain, filled in from reference TRBV2 and TRBJ1-1, reads EPEVTQTPSHQVTQMGQEVILRCVPISNHLYFYWYRQILGQKVEFLVSFYNNEISEKSEIFDDQFSVERPDGSNFTLKIRSTKLEDSAMYFCAAEQGRRDTEAFFGQGTRLTVV.